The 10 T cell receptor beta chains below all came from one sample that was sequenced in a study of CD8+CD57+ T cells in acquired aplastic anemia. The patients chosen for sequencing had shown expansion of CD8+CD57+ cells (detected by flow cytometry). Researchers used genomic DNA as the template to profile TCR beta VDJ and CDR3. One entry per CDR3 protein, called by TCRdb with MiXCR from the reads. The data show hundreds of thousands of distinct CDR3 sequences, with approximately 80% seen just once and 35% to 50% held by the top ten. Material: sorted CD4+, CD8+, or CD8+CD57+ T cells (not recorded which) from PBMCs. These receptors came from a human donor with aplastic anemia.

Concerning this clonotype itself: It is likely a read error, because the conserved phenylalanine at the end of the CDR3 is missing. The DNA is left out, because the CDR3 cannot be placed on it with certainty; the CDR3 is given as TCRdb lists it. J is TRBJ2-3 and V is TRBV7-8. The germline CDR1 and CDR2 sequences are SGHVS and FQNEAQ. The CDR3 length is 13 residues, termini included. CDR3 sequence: CASGFAGSHEQQY.

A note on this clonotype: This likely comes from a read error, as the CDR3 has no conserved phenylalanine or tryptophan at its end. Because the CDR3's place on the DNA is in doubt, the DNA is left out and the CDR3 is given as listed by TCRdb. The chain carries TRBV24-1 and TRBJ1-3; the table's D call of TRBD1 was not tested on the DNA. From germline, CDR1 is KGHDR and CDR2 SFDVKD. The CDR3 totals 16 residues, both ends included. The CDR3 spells CATYGAGACSGNYTYC.

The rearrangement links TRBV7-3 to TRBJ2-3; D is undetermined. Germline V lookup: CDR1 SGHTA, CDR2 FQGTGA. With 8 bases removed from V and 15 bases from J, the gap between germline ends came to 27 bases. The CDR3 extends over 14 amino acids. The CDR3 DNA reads TGTGCCAGCTCAAGAGAGGCCAACGCCGTTAAACACTATTTT. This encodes CASSREANAVKHYF.

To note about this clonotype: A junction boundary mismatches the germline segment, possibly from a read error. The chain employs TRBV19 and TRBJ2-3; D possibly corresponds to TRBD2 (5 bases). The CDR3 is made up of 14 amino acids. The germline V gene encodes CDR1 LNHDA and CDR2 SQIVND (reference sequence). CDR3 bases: TGTGCCAGTAGTTTAGCGAGAGGACCCGACACTGAGCAGTTT. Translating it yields CASSLARGPDTEQF.

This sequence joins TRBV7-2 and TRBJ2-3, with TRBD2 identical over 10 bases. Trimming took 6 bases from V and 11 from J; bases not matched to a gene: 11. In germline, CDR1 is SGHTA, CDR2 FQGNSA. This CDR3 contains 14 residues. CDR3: CASRTSGVYNEQYF. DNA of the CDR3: TGTGCCAGCAGAACTAGCGGGGTCTACAATGAGCAGTATTTT.

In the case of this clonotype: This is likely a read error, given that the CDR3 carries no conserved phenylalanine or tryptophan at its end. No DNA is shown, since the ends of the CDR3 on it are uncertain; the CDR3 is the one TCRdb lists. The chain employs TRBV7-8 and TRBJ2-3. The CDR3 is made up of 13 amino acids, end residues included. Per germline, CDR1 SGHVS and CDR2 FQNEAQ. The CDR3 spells CASSLAGRANQQY.

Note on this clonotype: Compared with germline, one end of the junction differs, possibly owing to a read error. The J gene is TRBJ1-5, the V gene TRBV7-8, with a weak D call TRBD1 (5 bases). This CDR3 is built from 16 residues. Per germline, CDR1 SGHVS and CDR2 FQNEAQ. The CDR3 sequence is CASSLGGDSHNQHQHF. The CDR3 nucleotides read TGTGCCAGCAGCTTAGGGGGGGATAGCCATAATCAGCACCAGCATTTT.

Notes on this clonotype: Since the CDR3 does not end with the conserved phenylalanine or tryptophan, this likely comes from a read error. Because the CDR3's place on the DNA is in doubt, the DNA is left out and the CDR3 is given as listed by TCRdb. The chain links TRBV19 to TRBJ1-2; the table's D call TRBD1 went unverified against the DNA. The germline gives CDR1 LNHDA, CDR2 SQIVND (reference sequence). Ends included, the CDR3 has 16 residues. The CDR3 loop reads CASSIAGGSYNEQYIV.

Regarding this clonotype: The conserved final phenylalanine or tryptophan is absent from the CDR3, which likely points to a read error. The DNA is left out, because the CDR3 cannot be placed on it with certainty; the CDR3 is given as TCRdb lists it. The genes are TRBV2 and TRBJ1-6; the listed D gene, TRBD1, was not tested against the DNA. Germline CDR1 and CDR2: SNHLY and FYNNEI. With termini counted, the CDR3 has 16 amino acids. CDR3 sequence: CASSFGEVGEQYSLPC.

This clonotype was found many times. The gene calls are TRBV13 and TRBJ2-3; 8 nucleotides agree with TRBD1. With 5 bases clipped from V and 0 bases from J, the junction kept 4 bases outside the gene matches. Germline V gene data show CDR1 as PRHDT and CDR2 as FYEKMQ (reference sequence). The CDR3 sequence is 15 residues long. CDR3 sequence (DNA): TGTGCCAGCAGCAAGGGACAGGCTAGCACAGATACGCAGTATTTT. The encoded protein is CASSKGQASTDTQYF.